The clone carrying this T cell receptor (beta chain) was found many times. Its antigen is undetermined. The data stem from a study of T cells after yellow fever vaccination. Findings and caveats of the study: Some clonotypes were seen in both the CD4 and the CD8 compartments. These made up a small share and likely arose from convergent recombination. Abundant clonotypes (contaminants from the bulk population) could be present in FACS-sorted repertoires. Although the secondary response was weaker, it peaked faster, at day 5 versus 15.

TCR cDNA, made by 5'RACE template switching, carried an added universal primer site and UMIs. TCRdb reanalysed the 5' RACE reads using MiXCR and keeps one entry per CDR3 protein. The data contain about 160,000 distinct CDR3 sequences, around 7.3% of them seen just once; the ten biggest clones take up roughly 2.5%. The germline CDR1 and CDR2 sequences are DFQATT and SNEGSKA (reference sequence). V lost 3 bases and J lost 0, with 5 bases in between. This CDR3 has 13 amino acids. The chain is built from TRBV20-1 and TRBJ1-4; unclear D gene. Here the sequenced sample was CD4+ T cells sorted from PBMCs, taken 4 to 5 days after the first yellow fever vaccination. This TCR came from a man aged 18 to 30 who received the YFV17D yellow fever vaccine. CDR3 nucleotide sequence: TGCAGTGCTAGTCAGTCAACTAATGAAAAACTGTTTTTT. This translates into CSASQSTNEKLFF.